These 23 T cell receptor beta chains came from one sample sequenced in a study of graft-versus-host responses after intestinal transplantation. Clones were sequenced by immunoSEQ multiplex PCR, and TCRdb holds only the in-frame ones, with some missing. Of 80,000 to 95,000 clones in the sample, 88% are singletons; the top ten hold around 0.3%. Their specific antigens are unknown. This material consisted of unstimulated CD4+ T cells sorted from spleen or lymph node cells, taken before transplant. Every receptor here comes from a human donor who was the organ donor for an intestinal transplant.

The chain links TRBV6-5 to TRBJ1-2; no reliable D call. The CDR3 spans 12 residues. Between the trimmed V and J ends, which lost 6 bases and 7 bases, there was a span of 12 bases. Germline CDR1 and CDR2: MNHEY and SVGAGI. In DNA form, the CDR3 reads TGTGCCAGCAGGAGTGGTTCGCGTGGCTACACCTTC. The encoded protein is CASRSGSRGYTF.

This clone was seen a handful of times. The chain employs TRBV2 and TRBJ2-1, with 13 nucleotides matching TRBD2. CDR1 and CDR2 from the germline V gene are SNHLY and FYNNEI. Trimming removed 3 bases from V and 9 bases from J; junction bases left unmatched: 8. The CDR3 covers 16 residues. The CDR3 spells CASSDTSGGVIGEQFF. CDR3 coding DNA: TGTGCCAGCAGTGACACTAGCGGGGGGGTTATTGGTGAGCAGTTCTTC.

This chain joins TRBV6-6 and TRBJ1-6; 9 bases map to TRBD1. CDR1 and CDR2 from the germline V gene are MNHNY and SVGAGI (reference sequence). This CDR3 comprises 15 residues. J gave up 8 bases and V 6 bases, and 8 bases lay outside the gene matches. The CDR3 region is CASSISGTGYSPLHF. The DNA of the CDR3 is TGTGCCAGCAGCATCTCCGGGACAGGGTATTCACCCCTCCACTTT.

The CDR3 loop reads CAWSYGTRPSEAFF. CDR3 bases: TGTGCCTGGAGTTACGGGACTAGACCGTCGGAAGCTTTCTTT. V is TRBV30 and J is TRBJ1-1; possibly TRBD1 for D (5 bases). Trimming took 2 bases from V and 8 from J, leaving 18 bases between them. The CDR3 length is 14 residues. Germline CDR1 GTSNPN, CDR2 SVGIG (reference sequence).

The sample holds one count of this clone. The chain uses TRBV9 and TRBJ1-1, with 9 bases lining up with TRBD1. Losses at the gene ends were 4 bases for V and 0 bases for J; bases not matched to a gene: 7. This CDR3 has 16 residues. Germline V gene data show CDR1 as SGDLS and CDR2 as YYNGEE. CDR3 loop: CASSRGTGSLNTEAFF. CDR3 in DNA: TGTGCCAGCAGCCGAGGGACAGGGTCTCTGAACACTGAAGCTTTCTTT.

The rearrangement links TRBV15 to TRBJ2-1, with D unclear. V was cut by 8 bases and J by 2 bases, with 10 bases left in between. The CDR3 is 13 residues long. Per the germline V gene, CDR1 is LNHNV and CDR2 is YYDKDF (reference sequence). The CDR3 region is CATRVPAYNEQFF. The CDR3 DNA follows: TGTGCCACCCGCGTACCCGCCTACAATGAGCAGTTCTTC.

The CDR3 nucleotides are TGTGCCATCAGTGACCAACTGGGGACAGGGGACGAAAAACTGTTTTTT. Encoded protein: CAISDQLGTGDEKLFF. The rearrangement joins TRBV10-3 to TRBJ1-4; TRBD1 matches at 10 bases. V shed 3 bases and J 8 bases; nucleotides not matched to a gene: 9. The CDR3 contains 16 residues. Per the germline V gene, CDR1 is ENHRY and CDR2 is SYGVKD.

The chain joins TRBV4-3 to TRBJ1-2; D is possibly TRBD1 (6 bases). CDR3 size: 16 residues. V was shortened by 3 bases and J by 4 bases, with 18 bases between the two germline ends. In germline, CDR1 is LGHNA, CDR2 YSLEER. CDR3 sequence (DNA): TGCGCCAGCAGCCACCATTCAAGGGGGAGCGCCTATGGCTACACCTTC. This sequence encodes CASSHHSRGSAYGYTF.

The V call is TRBV4-1, the J call TRBJ2-5; the D gene is possibly TRBD2 (6 bases). CDR1 MGHRA and CDR2 YSYEKL come from the germline V gene. This CDR3 spans 21 amino acids. Trimming removed 3 bases from V and 4 bases from J, with 33 bases in between. CDR3 residues: CASSHKMVGAGGGHKPETQYF. In DNA form, the CDR3 reads TGCGCCAGCAGCCACAAGATGGTTGGTGCCGGAGGAGGGCATAAACCAGAGACCCAGTACTTC.

V gene TRBV15 combines with J gene TRBJ1-5; 8 bases align to TRBD1. The CDR3 covers 16 residues. V gave up 4 bases and J gave up 0 bases; unmatched junction bases: 5. Germline assignment: CDR1 LNHNV and CDR2 YYDKDF (reference sequence). The CDR3, as DNA: TGTGCCACCAGCATCCAGGGGGCGGGTAGCAATCAGCCCCAGCATTTT. This codes for CATSIQGAGSNQPQHF.

This sequence joins TRBV28 and TRBJ2-5; 9 bases are a match to TRBD2. J gave up 10 bases and V 3 bases, and 9 bases lay outside the gene matches. Looked up from germline, CDR1 is MDHEN and CDR2 is SYDVKM. This CDR3 contains 14 residues. The CDR3 loop is CASSFSGRLVGQYF. The CDR3 DNA follows: TGTGCCAGCAGTTTTAGCGGGAGACTCGTGGGCCAGTACTTC.

The chain employs TRBV9 and TRBJ2-3, with no clear D. The CDR3 is 14 amino acids. Per the germline V gene, CDR1 is SGDLS and CDR2 is YYNGEE. The ends were cut back, 2 bases at V and 2 bases at J, with 9 bases in the middle. CDR3: CASSVVGSTDTQYF. The CDR3 bases are TGTGCCAGCAGCGTGGTCGGTTCCACAGATACGCAGTATTTT.

This clone was picked up one time. The chain employs TRBV7-8 and TRBJ1-1, with D possibly TRBD1 on 5 matching bases. The V gene's germline CDR1 is SGHVS and CDR2 FQNEAQ. This CDR3 spans 17 amino acids. Trimming took 2 bases from V and 1 from J, leaving 17 bases between them. The CDR3 is CASSLISGFGQNTEAFF. The CDR3 bases are TGTGCCAGCAGCTTAATTTCAGGGTTCGGCCAGAACACTGAAGCTTTCTTT.

This clone came up a few times. This chain connects TRBV2 to TRBJ2-1; tentatively, D is TRBD1 (5 bases). CDR3 length: 13 residues. Trimming left V 7 bases short and J 14 bases short, with 21 bases between. The V gene's germline CDR1 is SNHLY and CDR2 FYNNEI. The chain's CDR3 is CASKGLSPAVEFF. CDR3 nucleotide sequence: TGTGCCAGCAAGGGGCTAAGTCCTGCCGTGGAGTTCTTC.

The gene calls are TRBV27 and TRBJ1-1; weak D call: TRBD1 (5 bases). Per germline, CDR1 MNHEY and CDR2 SMNVEV (reference sequence). The CDR3 totals 14 residues. The germline V and J ends were trimmed by 8 bases and 0 bases, with 13 bases remaining between them. The CDR3 loop is CASVRGTMNTEAFF. The DNA for the CDR3 is TGTGCCAGCGTAAGGGGCACCATGAACACTGAAGCTTTCTTT.

The chain employs TRBV6-6 and TRBJ2-3; D is unresolved. V lost 5 bases and J lost 3, with 6 bases in between. The CDR3 loop spans 12 amino acids. Germline V lookup: CDR1 MNHNY, CDR2 SVGAGI (reference sequence). This CDR3 reads CASSVVTDTQYF. Written as DNA, the CDR3 is TGTGCCAGCAGTGTAGTGACAGATACGCAGTATTTT.

The V call is TRBV4-3, the J call TRBJ2-6, with a weak D call TRBD2 (5 bases). The CDR3 loop spans 17 amino acids. Germline-derived CDR1 and CDR2 are LGHNA and YSLEER. V gave up 4 bases and J gave up 3 bases, with 16 bases separating them. Here the CDR3 reads CASSPHGLAHGANVLTF. In nucleotides, the CDR3 is TGCGCCAGCAGCCCTCACGGGCTAGCACATGGGGCCAACGTCCTGACTTTC.

The table lists this clone with a few counts. The chain is built from TRBV6-1 and TRBJ2-2, with TRBD2 identical over 8 bases. The germline CDR1 and CDR2 sequences are MNHNS and SASEGT. Unmatched junction bases numbered 11, after V lost 3 bases and J lost 5 bases. The CDR3 runs to 17 residues. CDR3 region: CASSDWAIAGRTGELFF. In DNA form, the CDR3 reads TGTGCCAGCAGTGACTGGGCCATAGCGGGGAGAACCGGGGAGCTGTTTTTT.

V gene TRBV25-1 combines with J gene TRBJ1-5; no definite D call. Germline V gives CDR1 MGHDK, CDR2 SYGVNS. This CDR3 spans 15 amino acids. Trimming stripped 2 bases from V and 0 bases from J, with 8 bases between. The CDR3 loop reads CASSEVIRSNQPQHF. In nucleotides, the CDR3 is TGTGCCAGCAGTGAAGTAATCCGTAGCAATCAGCCCCAGCATTTT.

The table lists this clone with a count of one. The J gene is TRBJ2-5, the V gene TRBV9; D may be TRBD2 (6 bases). The CDR3 covers 15 residues. V gave up 0 bases and J gave up 5 bases, with 14 bases separating them. Per the germline V gene, CDR1 is SGDLS and CDR2 is YYNGEE. CDR3 DNA: TGTGCCAGCAGCGTAGCTCGGGGGTGGGGCGAGACCCAGTACTTC. This translates into CASSVARGWGETQYF.

In its sample, this clone was seen a few times. The rearrangement uses TRBV30 and TRBJ1-5; D gene ambiguous. Trimming cost V 2 bases and J 2 bases, with 13 bases left between them. Looked up from germline, CDR1 is GTSNPN and CDR2 is SVGIG (reference sequence). The CDR3 contains 15 residues. CDR3 DNA sequence: TGTGCCTGGAGTCATCGAGGATCGGGCAATCAGCCCCAGCATTTT. It translates to CAWSHRGSGNQPQHF. The full variable domain, its missing parts supplied by reference TRBV30 and TRBJ1-5, is SQTIHQWPATLVQPVGSPLSLECTVEGTSNPNLYWYRQAAGRGLQLLFYSVGIGQISSEVPQNLSASRPQDRQFILSSKKLLLSDSGFYLCAWSHRGSGNQPQHFGDGTRLSIL.

The chain uses TRBV28 and TRBJ2-7, with a possible D match to TRBD1 (5 bases). CDR1 and CDR2 (germline): MDHEN, SYDVKM. The CDR3 has 13 residues. Trimming removed 7 bases from V and 2 bases from J, with 12 bases in between. The CDR3 protein is CASNRDRPYEQYF. The CDR3 DNA is TGTGCCAGCAATCGAGACAGACCCTACGAGCAGTACTTC. The full variable domain, in which reference TRBV28 and TRBJ2-7 provide the parts outside the CDR3, is DVKVTQSSRYLVKRTGEKVFLECVQDMDHENMFWYRQDPGLGLRLIYFSYDVKMKEKGDIPEGYSVSREKKERFSLILESASTNQTSMYLCASNRDRPYEQYFGPGTRLTVT.

This chain links TRBV6-5 with TRBJ2-3; the match to TRBD2 covers 13 bases. The J segment lost 4 bases and the V segment lost 6 bases, leaving 4 bases of the junction unmatched. This CDR3 spans 15 amino acids. Looked up from germline, CDR1 is MNHEY and CDR2 is SVGAGI. CDR3 nucleotide sequence: TGTGCCAGCAGCAAACTAGCGGGAGGGTCAGATACGCAGTATTTT. It yields the protein CASSKLAGGSDTQYF.